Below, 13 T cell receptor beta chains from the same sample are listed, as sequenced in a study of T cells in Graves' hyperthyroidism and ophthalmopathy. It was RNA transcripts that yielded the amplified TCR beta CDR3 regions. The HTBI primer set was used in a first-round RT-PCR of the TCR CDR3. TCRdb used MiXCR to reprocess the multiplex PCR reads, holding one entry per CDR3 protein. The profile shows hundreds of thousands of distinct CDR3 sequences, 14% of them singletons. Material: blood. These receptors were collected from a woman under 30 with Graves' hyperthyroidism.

CDR3 coding DNA: TGTGCCAGCAGCTTAACAGAGACCCATGGCTACACCTTC. Translated, it gives CASSLTETHGYTF. The V and J genes are TRBV7-6 and TRBJ1-2, with D unresolved. The CDR3 loop spans 13 amino acids. With 2 bases removed from V and 6 bases from J, the gap between germline ends came to 10 bases. Germline V CDR1 and CDR2: SGHVS, FNYEAQ.

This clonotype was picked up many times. The CDR3 region has the DNA TGTGCCACCAGTGACAGGACAGGGGGCGGCTATGGCTACACCTTC. The encoded protein is CATSDRTGGGYGYTF. The V gene is TRBV24-1, the J gene TRBJ1-2, with 11 bases lining up with TRBD1. After removal of 4 bases from V and 4 bases from J, the junction contained 4 bases not matched to a gene. CDR1 and CDR2 from the germline V gene are KGHDR and SFDVKD. The CDR3 covers 15 residues.

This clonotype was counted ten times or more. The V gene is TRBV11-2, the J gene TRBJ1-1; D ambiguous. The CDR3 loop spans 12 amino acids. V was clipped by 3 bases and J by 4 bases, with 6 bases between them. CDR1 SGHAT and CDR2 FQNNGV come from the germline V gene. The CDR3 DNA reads TGTGCCAGCAGCTTTCTGGTCACTGAAGCTTTCTTT. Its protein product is CASSFLVTEAFF.

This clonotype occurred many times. The CDR3 here is CAERGSDTGELFF. As DNA, the CDR3 is TGTGCCGAGCGGGGGTCTGACACCGGGGAGCTGTTTTTT. The V call is TRBV28, the J call TRBJ2-2; 8 nucleotides line up with TRBD2. The CDR3 is made up of 13 amino acids. Germline V CDR1 and CDR2: MDHEN, SYDVKM. J lost 3 bases, V lost 11 bases, and 5 bases had no gene match. The full variable domain, its missing parts supplied by reference TRBV28 and TRBJ2-2, is DVKVTQSSRYLVKRTGEKVFLECVQDMDHENMFWYRQDPGLGLRLIYFSYDVKMKEKGDIPEGYSVSREKKERFSLILESASTNQTSMYLCAERGSDTGELFFGEGSRLTVL.

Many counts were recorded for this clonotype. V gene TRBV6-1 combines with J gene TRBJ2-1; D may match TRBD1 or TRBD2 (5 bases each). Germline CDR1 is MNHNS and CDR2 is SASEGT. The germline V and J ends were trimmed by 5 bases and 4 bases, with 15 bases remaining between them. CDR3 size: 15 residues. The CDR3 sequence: CASSYRDLAYNEQFF. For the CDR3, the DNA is TGTGCCAGCAGTTACCGGGACCTGGCGTACAATGAGCAGTTCTTC.

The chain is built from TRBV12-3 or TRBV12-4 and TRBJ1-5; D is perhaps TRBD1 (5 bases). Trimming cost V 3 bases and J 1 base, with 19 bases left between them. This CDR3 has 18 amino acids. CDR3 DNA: TGTGCCAGCAGTTTTGAGACAGACTACCGGTGGAGCAATCAGCCCCAGCATTTT. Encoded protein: CASSFETDYRWSNQPQHF.

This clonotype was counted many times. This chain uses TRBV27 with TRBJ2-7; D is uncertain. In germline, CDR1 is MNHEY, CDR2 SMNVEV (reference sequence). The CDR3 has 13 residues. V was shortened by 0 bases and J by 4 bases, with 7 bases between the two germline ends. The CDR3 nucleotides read TGTGCCAGCAGTTTATCGTGGGGATACGAGCAGTACTTC. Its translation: CASSLSWGYEQYF.

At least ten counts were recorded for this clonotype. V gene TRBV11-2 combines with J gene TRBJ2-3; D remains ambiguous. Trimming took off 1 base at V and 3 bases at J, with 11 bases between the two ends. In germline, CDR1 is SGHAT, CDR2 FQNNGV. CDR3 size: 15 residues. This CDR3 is CASSLVPAPTDTQYF. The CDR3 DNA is TGTGCCAGCAGCTTAGTTCCGGCACCGACAGATACGCAGTATTTT.

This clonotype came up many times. The CDR3 protein is CASSQGGQPQHF. The CDR3 bases are TGTGCCAGCAGCCAAGGGGGACAGCCCCAGCATTTT. V is TRBV3-1 and J is TRBJ1-5; no clear D gene. V dropped 1 base and J dropped 7 bases, with 5 bases sitting between them. CDR1 and CDR2 from the germline V gene are LGHDT and YNNKEL (reference sequence). The CDR3 covers 12 residues.

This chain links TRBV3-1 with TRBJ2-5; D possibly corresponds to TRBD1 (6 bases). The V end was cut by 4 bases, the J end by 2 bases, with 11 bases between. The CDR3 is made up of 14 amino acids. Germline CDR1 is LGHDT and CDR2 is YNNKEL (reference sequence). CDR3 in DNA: TGTGCCAGCAGCCGGGGGCGGTTACAAGAGACCCAGTACTTC. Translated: CASSRGRLQETQYF.

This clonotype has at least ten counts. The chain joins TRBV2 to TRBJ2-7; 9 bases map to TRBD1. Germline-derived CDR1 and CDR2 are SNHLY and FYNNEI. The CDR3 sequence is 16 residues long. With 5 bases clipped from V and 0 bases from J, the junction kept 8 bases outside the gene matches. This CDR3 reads CASSPQGARISYEQYF. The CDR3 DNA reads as TGTGCCAGCAGTCCACAGGGGGCGCGGATCTCCTACGAGCAGTACTTC.

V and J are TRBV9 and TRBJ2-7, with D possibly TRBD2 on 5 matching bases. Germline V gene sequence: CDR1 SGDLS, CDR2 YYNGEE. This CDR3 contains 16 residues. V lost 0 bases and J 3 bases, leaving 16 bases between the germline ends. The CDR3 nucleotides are TGTGCCAGCAGCGTAGCACAGACGGTAGCGCACTACGAGCAGTACTTC. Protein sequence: CASSVAQTVAHYEQYF.

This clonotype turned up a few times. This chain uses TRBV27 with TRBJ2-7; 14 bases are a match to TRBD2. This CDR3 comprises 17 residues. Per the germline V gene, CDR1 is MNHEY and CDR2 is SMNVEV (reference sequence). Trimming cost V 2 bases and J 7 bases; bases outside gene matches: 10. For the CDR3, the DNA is TGTGCCAGCAGTTTAACGTCCGGGACTAGCGGGAGTTTAGAGCAGTACTTC. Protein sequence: CASSLTSGTSGSLEQYF.